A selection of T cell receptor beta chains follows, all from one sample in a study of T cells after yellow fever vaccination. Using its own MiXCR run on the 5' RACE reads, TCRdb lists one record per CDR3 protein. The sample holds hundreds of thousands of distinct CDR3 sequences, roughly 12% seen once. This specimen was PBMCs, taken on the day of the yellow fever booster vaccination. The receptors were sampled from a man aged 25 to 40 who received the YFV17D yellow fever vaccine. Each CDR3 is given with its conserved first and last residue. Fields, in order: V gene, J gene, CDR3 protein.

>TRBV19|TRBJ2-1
CASSIGKNEQFF
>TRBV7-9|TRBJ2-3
CASSLAQGRADTQYF
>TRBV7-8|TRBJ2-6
CASSLRDRGSGANVLTF
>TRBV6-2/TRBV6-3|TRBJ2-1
CASNRHTQAYNEQFF
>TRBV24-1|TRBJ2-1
CATSGERGGGNEQFF
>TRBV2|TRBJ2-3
CASSDLSGSPDTQYF
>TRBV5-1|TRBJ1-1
CASTQGGRTNTEAFF
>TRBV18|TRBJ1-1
CASSPSGGSNTEAFF
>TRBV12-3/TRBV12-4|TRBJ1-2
CASSFGRGSDYGYTF
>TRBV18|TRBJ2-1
CASSQFGDEQFF
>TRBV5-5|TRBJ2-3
CASSLRLAGTDAQYF
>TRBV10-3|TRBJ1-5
CAIRASPGTDNQPQHF
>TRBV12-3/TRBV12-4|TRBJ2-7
CASSSGTGLDEQYF
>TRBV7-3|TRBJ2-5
CASSSTGTAQETQYF
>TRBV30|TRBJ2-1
CAWSNSGVTYNEQFF
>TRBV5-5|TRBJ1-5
CASSQQGTWSQPQHF